Shown below are 10 T cell receptor beta chains from a single sample sequenced in a study of neurological immune-mediated disorders. Each CDR3 protein is one row after TCRdb ran MiXCR on the 5' RACE reads. The table has about 27,000 distinct CDR3 sequences, 21% seen once. Sequencing was done on a sample of PBMCs. The receptors come from a woman in her sixties or seventies in good health.

This clonotype was counted at least ten times. DNA for the CDR3: TGTGCCAGCGGTGCAGGTCTCGAGCAGTACTTC. Translating it yields CASGAGLEQYF. This rearrangement joins TRBV7-9 to TRBJ2-7; D unresolved. The CDR3 length is 11 residues. Trimming took off 8 bases at V and 6 bases at J, with 11 bases between the two ends. Germline CDR1 and CDR2: SEHNR and FQNEAQ (reference sequence).

The chain combines TRBV14 with TRBJ2-1; D may be TRBD1 (5 bases). V lost 2 bases to trimming and J lost 2 bases, with 19 bases between them. Germline V CDR1 and CDR2: SGHDN, FVKESK. This CDR3 has 18 residues. Here the CDR3 reads CASSQFRGATPPYNEQFF. CDR3 DNA sequence: TGTGCCAGCAGCCAATTTCGTGGGGCCACCCCCCCCTACAATGAGCAGTTCTTC.

This clonotype occurred many times. V gene TRBV28 combines with J gene TRBJ2-1, with 14 bases fitting TRBD2. Unmatched junction bases numbered 8, after V lost 7 bases and J lost 0 bases. This CDR3 has 18 amino acids. CDR1 is MDHEN and CDR2 is SYDVKM in the germline V gene. This CDR3 is CASTPGTSGSHSYNEQFF. For the CDR3, the DNA is TGTGCCAGCACCCCCGGGACTAGCGGGAGCCACTCCTACAATGAGCAGTTCTTC.

This clonotype was observed at least ten times. This chain links TRBV14 with TRBJ2-7; 7 bases match TRBD2. This CDR3 comprises 15 residues. The trim removed 4 bases at V and 4 bases at J, leaving 10 bases unmatched. Per the germline V gene, CDR1 is SGHDN and CDR2 is FVKESK. For the CDR3, the DNA is TGTGCCAGCAGCCCCGTGGCGGGAGTAGGTTACGAGCAGTACTTC. Its protein is CASSPVAGVGYEQYF.

This clonotype was seen ten or more times. The chain links TRBV12-3 or TRBV12-4 to TRBJ2-3, with D uncertain. With 5 bases removed from V and 0 bases from J, the gap between germline ends came to 9 bases. The CDR3 consists of 14 residues. The CDR3 loop reads CASSPLGSTDTQYF. The DNA of the CDR3 is TGTGCCAGCAGTCCCCTCGGTAGCACAGATACGCAGTATTTT.

This sequence joins TRBV4-2 and TRBJ1-6; D gene ambiguous. This CDR3 spans 14 amino acids. Germline V gene data show CDR1 as LGHNA and CDR2 as YNFKEQ. Trimming removed 7 bases at V and 18 bases at J, with 25 bases between. CDR3 DNA sequence: TGTGCCAGCATTCAAGATGGTACAGTCGGGATTCCCCACTTT. It encodes CASIQDGTVGIPHF.

For this clonotype: One base away lies a much larger clone, so this may be a sequencing read error. This CDR3 is missing its conserved last phenylalanine or tryptophan, likely due to a read error. This rearrangement joins TRBV4-3 to TRBJ2-3; 8 nucleotides agree with TRBD2. V shed 1 base and J 4 bases; nucleotides not matched to a gene: 7. This CDR3 region has 16 residues. Germline CDR1 LGHNA, CDR2 YSLEER. Here the CDR3 reads CASSQVGGAWADTQYY. The CDR3 DNA follows: TGCGCCAGCAGCCAAGTCGGGGGGGCCTGGGCAGATACGCAGTATTAT.

This clonotype appeared many times. The chain recombines TRBV5-1 with TRBJ2-6; D is possibly TRBD2 (6 bases). Germline lookup yields CDR1 SGHRS and CDR2 YFSETQ. The V end was cut by 0 bases, the J end by 3 bases, with 13 bases between. The CDR3 is 17 amino acids. The CDR3 protein is CASSLDGGGYGANVLTF. The CDR3 DNA reads TGCGCCAGCAGCTTGGACGGTGGGGGGTATGGGGCCAACGTCCTGACTTTC.

The CDR3 reads CASSLSGLAGTDTQYF. As DNA, the CDR3 is TGCGCCAGCAGCCTGAGTGGACTAGCGGGCACAGATACGCAGTATTTT. V and J are TRBV5-1 and TRBJ2-3; TRBD2 matches at 10 bases. Germline V CDR1 and CDR2: SGHRS, YFSETQ. Unmatched junction bases numbered 6, after V lost 4 bases and J lost 1 base. This CDR3 has 16 amino acids. Using reference TRBV5-1 and TRBJ2-3 for the parts outside the CDR3, the full variable domain is KAGVTQTPRYLIKTRGQQVTLSCSPISGHRSVSWYQQTPGQGLQFLFEYFSETQRNKGNFPGRFSGRQFSNSRSEMNVSTLELGDSALYLCASSLSGLAGTDTQYFGPGTRLTVL.

This clonotype was detected many times. The rearrangement uses TRBV10-3 and TRBJ2-1, with 8 positions matching TRBD1. V lost 8 bases, J lost 8 bases, and 14 bases stayed unmatched. Germline values: CDR1 ENHRY, CDR2 SYGVKD. The CDR3 extends over 15 amino acids. CDR3 amino acids: CAIRRPGTGSHEQFF. The CDR3, as DNA: TGTGCCATCCGCCGTCCCGGGACAGGTAGCCATGAGCAGTTCTTC.